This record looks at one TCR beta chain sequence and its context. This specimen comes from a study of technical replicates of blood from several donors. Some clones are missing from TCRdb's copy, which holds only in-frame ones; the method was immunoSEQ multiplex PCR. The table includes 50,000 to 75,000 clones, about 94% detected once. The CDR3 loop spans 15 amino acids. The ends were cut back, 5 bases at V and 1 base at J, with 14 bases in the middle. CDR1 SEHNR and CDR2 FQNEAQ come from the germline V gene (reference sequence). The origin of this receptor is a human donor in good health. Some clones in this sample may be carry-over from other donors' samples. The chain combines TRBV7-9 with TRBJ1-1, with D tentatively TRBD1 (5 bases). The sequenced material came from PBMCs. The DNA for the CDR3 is TGTGCCAGCAGCCCACCGGGACTTCCGAACACTGAAGCTTTCTTT. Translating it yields CASSPPGLPNTEAFF. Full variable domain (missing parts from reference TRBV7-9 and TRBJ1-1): DTGVSQNPRHKITKRGQNVTFRCDPISEHNRLYWYRQTLGQGPEFLTYFQNEAQLEKSRLLSDRFSAERPKGSFSTLEIQRTEQGDSAMYLCASSPPGLPNTEAFFGQGTRLTVV.